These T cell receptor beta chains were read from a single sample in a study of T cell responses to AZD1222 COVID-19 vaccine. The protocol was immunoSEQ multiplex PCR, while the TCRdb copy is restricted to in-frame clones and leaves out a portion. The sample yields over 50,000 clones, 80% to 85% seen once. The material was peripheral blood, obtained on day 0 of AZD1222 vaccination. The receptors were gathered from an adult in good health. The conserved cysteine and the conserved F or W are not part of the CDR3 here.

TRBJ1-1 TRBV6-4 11 ASSDSLNTEAF
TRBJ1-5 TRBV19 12 ASSIVVWNQPQH
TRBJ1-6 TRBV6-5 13 ASNPVERRDSPLH
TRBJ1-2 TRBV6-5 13 ASSYPGTGNYGYT
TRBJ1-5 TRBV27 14 ASSYPTGIHNQPQH
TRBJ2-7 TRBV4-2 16 ATTQHDWGTGKPYEQY
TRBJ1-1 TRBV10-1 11 ASSELGTTEAF
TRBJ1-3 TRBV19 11 ASSQQGENTIY
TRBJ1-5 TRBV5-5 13 ASSPGQGWEQPQH
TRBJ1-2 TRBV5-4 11 ASSLDRGDGYT
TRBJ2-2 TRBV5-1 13 ASSKTSGATGELF
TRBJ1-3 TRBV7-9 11 ASVGASGNTIY
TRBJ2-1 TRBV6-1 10 ASSDLHNEQF
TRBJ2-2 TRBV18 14 ASSPITGQGTGELF
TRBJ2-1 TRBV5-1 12 ASRQQGADNEQF
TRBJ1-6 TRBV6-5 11 ASSRGSNSPLH
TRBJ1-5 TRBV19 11 ASSLGVNQPQH
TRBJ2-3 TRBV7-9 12 ASSFTSSTDTQY
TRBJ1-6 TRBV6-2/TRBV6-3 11 ASSRVRNSPLH
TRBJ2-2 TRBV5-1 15 ASSEILLAGNTGELF
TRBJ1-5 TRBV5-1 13 ASSQSTGGGQPQH
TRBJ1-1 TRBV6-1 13 ASSEGFQMNTEAF
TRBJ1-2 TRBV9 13 ASSVEAGPNYGYT
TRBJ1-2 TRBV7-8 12 ASSLTGGDYGYT
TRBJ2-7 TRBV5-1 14 ASSKIGTKFLSEQY
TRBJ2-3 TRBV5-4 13 ASSLGDPNRDTQY
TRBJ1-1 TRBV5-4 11 ASSLSGDTEAF
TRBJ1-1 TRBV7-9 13 ASSLPSGENTEAF
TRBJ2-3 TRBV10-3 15 AISGRGAIAGTDTQY
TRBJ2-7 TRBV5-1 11 ASSLTPSYEQY
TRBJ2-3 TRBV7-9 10 ASSSQQDTQY
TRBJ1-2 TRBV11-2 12 ASSLDVGYYGYT
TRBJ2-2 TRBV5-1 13 ASSSQSPPAGELF
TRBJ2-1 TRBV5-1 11 ASSLSPDNEQF
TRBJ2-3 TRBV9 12 ASGGGLNTDTQY
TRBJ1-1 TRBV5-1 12 ASSLDSGRPEAF
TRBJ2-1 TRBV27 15 ASSLFSGRTTYNEQF
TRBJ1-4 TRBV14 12 ASSPRPSGEKLF
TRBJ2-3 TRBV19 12 ASSAGTRTDTQY
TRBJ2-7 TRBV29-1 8 SVARCEQY
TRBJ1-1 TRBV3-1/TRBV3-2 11 ASSPGGNTEAF
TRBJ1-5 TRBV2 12 ASIEGRFNQPQH
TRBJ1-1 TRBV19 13 ASSGGVVLNTEAF
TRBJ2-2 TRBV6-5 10 ASSYGAGELF
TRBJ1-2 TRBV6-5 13 ASIDNERRASGYT
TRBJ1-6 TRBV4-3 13 ASSQPGTGNSPLH
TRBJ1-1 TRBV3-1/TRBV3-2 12 ASSQEPQGAEAF
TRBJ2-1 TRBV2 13 ASNPFGQGYNEQF
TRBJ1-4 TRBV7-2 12 ASSWTGGNEKLF
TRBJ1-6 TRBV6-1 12 ASSEGTGVSPLH
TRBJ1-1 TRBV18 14 ASSPRVNSGNTEAF
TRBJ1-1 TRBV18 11 ASSGQGATEAF
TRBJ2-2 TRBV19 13 ASKTGTGTPGELF
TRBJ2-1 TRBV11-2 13 ASSLGVTFNNEQF
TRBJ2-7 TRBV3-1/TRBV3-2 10 ASSQLQSEQY
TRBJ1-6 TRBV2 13 ASSSRTGYNSPLH
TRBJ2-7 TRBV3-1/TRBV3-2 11 ASSPLSGYEQY